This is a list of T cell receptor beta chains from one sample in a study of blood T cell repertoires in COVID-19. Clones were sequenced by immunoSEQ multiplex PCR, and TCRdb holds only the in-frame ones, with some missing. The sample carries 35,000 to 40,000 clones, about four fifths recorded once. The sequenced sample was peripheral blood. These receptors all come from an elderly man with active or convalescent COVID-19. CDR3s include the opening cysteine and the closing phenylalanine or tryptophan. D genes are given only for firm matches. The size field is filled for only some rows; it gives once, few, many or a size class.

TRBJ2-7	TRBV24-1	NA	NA	CATSAGSHEQYF	TGTGCCACCAGTGCCGGGAGCCACGAGCAGTACTTC
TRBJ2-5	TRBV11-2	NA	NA	CASSLGGRAGETQYF	TGTGCCAGCAGCTTAGGGGGCAGGGCTGGGGAGACCCAGTACTTC
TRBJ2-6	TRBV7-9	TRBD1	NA	CASSTGQGDGANVLTF	TGTGCCAGCAGCACCGGACAGGGAGATGGGGCCAACGTCCTGACTTTC
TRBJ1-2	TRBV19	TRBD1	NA	CASRGDSFYGYTF	TGTGCCAGTAGAGGGGACAGCTTCTATGGCTACACCTTC
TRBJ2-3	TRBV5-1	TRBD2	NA	CASSPGGGSDTQYF	TGCGCCAGCAGCCCCGGGGGGGGGTCAGATACGCAGTATTTT
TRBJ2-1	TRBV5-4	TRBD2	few	CASSLELAGNYNEQFF	TGTGCCAGCAGCTTGGAACTAGCGGGGAACTACAATGAGCAGTTCTTC
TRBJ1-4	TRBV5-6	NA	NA	CASSLPTVREKLFF	TGTGCCAGCAGCTTACCGACAGTTCGGGAAAAACTGTTTTTT
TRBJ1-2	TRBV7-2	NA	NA	CASSLVNNREGYTF	TGTGCCAGCAGCTTAGTGAACAACAGGGAAGGCTACACCTTC
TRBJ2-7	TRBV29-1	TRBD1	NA	CSVRTGGSYEQYF	TGCAGCGTTAGGACAGGGGGCTCCTACGAGCAGTACTTC
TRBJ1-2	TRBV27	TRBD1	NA	CASSLGGPTGVYGYTF	TGTGCCAGCAGTTTAGGGGGGCCGACAGGGGTCTATGGCTACACCTTC
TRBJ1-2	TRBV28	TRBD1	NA	CASTTPRQGVRGYTF	TGTGCCAGCACCACACCCAGACAGGGGGTGCGTGGCTACACCTTC
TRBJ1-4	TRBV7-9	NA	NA	CASSLFEAGVDEKLFF	TGTGCCAGCAGCTTATTTGAGGCAGGGGTGGATGAAAAACTGTTTTTT
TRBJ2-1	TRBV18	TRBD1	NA	CASSQQGQGYEQFF	TGTGCCAGCTCACAACAGGGACAGGGCTATGAGCAGTTCTTC
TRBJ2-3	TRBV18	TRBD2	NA	CASSPSGGISADTQYF	TGTGCCAGCTCACCATCCGGGGGGATATCTGCAGATACGCAGTATTTT
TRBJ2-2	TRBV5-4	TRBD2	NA	CASSLDSGRAGRTGELFF	TGTGCCAGCAGCTTGGACAGCGGGAGGGCGGGTAGGACCGGGGAGCTGTTTTTT
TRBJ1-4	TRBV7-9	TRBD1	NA	CASSARTGGLDEKLFF	TGTGCCAGCAGCGCGAGAACAGGGGGATTGGATGAAAAACTGTTTTTT